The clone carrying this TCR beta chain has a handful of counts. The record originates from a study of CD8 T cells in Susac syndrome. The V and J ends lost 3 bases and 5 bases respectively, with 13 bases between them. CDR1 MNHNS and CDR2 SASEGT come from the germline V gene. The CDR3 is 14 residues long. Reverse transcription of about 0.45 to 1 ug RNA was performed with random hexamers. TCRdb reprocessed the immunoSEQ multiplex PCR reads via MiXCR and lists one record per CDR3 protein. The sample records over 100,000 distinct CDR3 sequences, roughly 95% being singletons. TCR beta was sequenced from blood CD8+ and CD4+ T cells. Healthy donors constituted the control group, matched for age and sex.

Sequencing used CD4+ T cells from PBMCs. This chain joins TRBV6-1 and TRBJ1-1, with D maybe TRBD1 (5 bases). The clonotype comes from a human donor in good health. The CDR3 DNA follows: TGTGCCAGCAGTGAGAACCCAGGGTTTACTGAAGCTTTCTTT. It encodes CASSENPGFTEAFF.